This T cell receptor (beta chain) came from a study of graft-versus-host responses after intestinal transplantation (dated by TCRdb to 2020 to 2023). As for the study more broadly: Multivisceral, liver-intestinal, or isolated intestinal transplants were received by the recipients. After intestinal transplantation, graft-versus-host and host-versus-graft alloreactive T cell clones in the graft, circulation and bone marrow were tracked using bulk TCR-beta CDR3 sequencing. Every recipient was given anti-thymocyte globulin induction, then maintenance tacrolimus and steroids for roughly three years. Rather than going through the commercial service, samples from three later patients were sequenced in-house on an Illumina MiSeq and processed with MiXCR. The cohort enrolled around 23 intestinal transplant recipients including one retransplant, and a few patients lacking pretransplant specimens were excluded. To identify alloreactive clones, pre-transplant mixed lymphocyte reaction products were sequenced and then compared with unstimulated pre-transplant donor and recipient T cells. Donor T cell macrochimerism was defined as a peak of at least 4% donor T cells among recipient peripheral blood mononuclear cells. Results and caveats for the whole study, not just this receptor: In the allografts of patients with donor T cell macrochimerism, GvH to HvG T cell clonal ratios were high. GvH clones turned up in recipient bone marrow, with some appearing earlier in ileal mucosa or blood, a pattern consistent with an intestinal mucosal origin. Conclusions were limited by the relatively low number and heterogeneity of intestinal transplant patients. Peak levels of circulating GvH clones were associated with declines in HvG clones early after transplant.

The sample's time point label is to be understood as: cells obtained before transplantation from donor or recipient. CD3+CD4+ and CD3+CD8+ populations were FACS-sorted from unstimulated pre-transplant donor and recipient cells taken from spleen or lymph nodes. CDR1 is given as MGHRA and CDR2 as YSYEKL, both from the germline V gene. At the junction V is shortened by 1 base and J by 0 bases; bases outside the gene matches: 2. From its cysteine to its phenylalanine, the CDR3 spans 15 amino acids. This entry keeps only the CDR3 DNA: 45 bases, framed from base 1. Library prep was done by the immunoSEQ multiplex PCR assay. For most patients, genomic DNA was isolated using the Qiagen DNeasy Blood and Tissue Kit and was shipped frozen to Adaptive Biotechnologies for TCR sequencing. For most patients, genomic DNA was subjected to high-throughput TCR-beta CDR3 sequencing by Adaptive Biotechnologies. In the authors' own workflow: Adaptive's ImmunoSEQ software supplied the TCR sequencing data for about 18 patients, while MiXCR and VDJtools were used to process a few other patients. To correct CD4 versus CD8 sorting errors, sequences present in both subsets at a frequency ratio below 5:1 were removed. CDR3 nucleotide sequences shared between donor and recipient were removed because their origin could not be assigned. Alloreactive clones required at least 2-fold expansion over unstimulated cells and minimum CFSE-low frequency of 0.002% (template counts) or 0.001% (read counts). Clones were considered mappable if detected in sequenced pre-transplant spleen, lymph node, or MLR CFSE-low populations of the donor or recipient. The cumulative frequency of alloreactive clones was calculated as a percentage of all sequences, weighted by copy number. In its TCRdb copy, this immuneACCESS table keeps in-frame sequences only and misses some clones. Where compared with another copy, unresolved V genes explain less than half of these, and the others have no known cause. The V and J calls and the clone size are those of that table, but D and trimming were determined from the DNA. The sample profile shows more than 95,000 clones; 93% of them were found once. The ten largest account for 0.95% to 1.5% of the sample.

Details on this clone: Its antigen is not yet known. The record has no base qualities; no much larger clone is one base away. Other DNA sequences in this sample translate to the same CDR3.

The clonotype comes from a human donor who received an intestinal transplant. The chain is made from TRBV4-1 and TRBJ1-1; TRBD1 fits 7 bases in the junction. Material: unstimulated CD8+ T cells sorted from spleen or lymph node cells, obtained before intestinal transplant. CDR3 loop: CASSQGTGVNTEAFF. The DNA is TGCGCCAGCAGCCAAGGGACAGGAGTGAACACTGAAGCTTTCTTT.